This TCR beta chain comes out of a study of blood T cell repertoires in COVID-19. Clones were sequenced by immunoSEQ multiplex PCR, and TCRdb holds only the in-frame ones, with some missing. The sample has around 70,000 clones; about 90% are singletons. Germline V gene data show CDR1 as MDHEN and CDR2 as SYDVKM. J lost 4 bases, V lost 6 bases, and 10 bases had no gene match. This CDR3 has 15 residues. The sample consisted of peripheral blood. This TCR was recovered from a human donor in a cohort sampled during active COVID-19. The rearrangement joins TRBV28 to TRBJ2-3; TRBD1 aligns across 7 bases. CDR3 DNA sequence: TGTGCCAGCAGCCCAGGGGGACCCCCCGCAGATACGCAGTATTTT. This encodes CASSPGGPPADTQYF.